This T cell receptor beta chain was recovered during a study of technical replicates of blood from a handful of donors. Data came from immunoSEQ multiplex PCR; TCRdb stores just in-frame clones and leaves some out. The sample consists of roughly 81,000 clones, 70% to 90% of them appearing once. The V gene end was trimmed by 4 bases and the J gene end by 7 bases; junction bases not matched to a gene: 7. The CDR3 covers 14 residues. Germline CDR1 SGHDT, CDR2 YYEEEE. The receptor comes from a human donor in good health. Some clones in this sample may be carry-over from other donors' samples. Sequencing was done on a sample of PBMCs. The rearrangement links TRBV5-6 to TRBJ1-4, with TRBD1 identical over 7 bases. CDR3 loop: CASSPGQGVEKLFF. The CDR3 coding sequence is TGTGCCAGCAGCCCCGGGCAGGGGGTTGAAAAACTGTTTTTT. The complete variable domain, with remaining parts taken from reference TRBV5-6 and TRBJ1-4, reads DAGVTQSPTHLIKTRGQQVTLRCSPKSGHDTVSWYQQALGQGPQFIFQYYEEEERQRGNFPDRFSGHQFPNYSSELNVNALLLGDSALYLCASSPGQGVEKLFFGSGTQLSVL.